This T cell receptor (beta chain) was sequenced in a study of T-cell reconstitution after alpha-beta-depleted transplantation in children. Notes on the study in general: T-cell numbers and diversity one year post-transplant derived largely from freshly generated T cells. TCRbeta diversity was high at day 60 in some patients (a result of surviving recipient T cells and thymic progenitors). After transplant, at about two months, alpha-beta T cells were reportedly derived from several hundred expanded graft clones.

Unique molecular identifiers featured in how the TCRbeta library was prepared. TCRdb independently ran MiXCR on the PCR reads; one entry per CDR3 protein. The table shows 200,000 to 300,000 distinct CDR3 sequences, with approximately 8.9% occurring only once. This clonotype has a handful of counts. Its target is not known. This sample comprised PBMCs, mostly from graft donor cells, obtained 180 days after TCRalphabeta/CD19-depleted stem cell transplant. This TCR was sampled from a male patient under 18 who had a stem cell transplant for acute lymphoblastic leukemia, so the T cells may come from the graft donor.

The CDR3 DNA follows: TGTGCCAGCAGCCCCCCGACAGCCACAGATACGCAGTATTTT. This translates into CASSPPTATDTQYF. The gene calls are TRBV7-9 and TRBJ2-3; a weak D match, TRBD1 (5 bases). Trimming took off 5 bases at V and 2 bases at J, with 11 bases between the two ends. The CDR3 has 14 residues. The germline gives CDR1 SEHNR, CDR2 FQNEAQ (reference sequence).